This T cell receptor (beta chain) is from a study of tumor-infiltrating lymphocytes in oesophageal squamous cell carcinoma. One entry per CDR3 protein results from TCRdb running MiXCR on the PCR reads. The data show approximately 20,000 distinct CDR3 sequences, with about 41% seen just once and over 9.5% held by the top ten. As to this clonotype: The junction departs from germline at one end; a sequencing error may be responsible.

The CDR3 totals 16 residues. Sequences were obtained from normal esophageal tissue next to the tumor. The TCR originated in a male donor with esophageal squamous cell carcinoma. The chain is built from TRBV5-3 and TRBJ1-2; TRBD1 matches at 7 bases. TRBV5-3 is an ORF for which the function is uncertain. The CDR3 sequence: CASSSPRQGSNYGYTF. Written as DNA, the CDR3 is TGTGCCAGCAGCTCACCTCGACAGGGCTCTAACTATGGCTACACCTTC.